Listed here are 14 T cell receptor beta chains from one sample, sequenced in a study of blood T cell repertoires in COVID-19. Assay used: immunoSEQ multiplex PCR; TCRdb lists only in-frame clones, some missing. The table records roughly 79,000 clones, around 80% of them present only once. The sequenced material came from peripheral blood. These receptors originate from a man aged 55 to 70 with active or convalescent COVID-19.

CDR3 in amino acids: CASSQVQSSGNTIYF. For the CDR3, the DNA is TGTGCCAGCAGCCAGGTACAGAGTTCTGGAAACACCATATATTTT. The chain couples TRBV6-5 to TRBJ1-3; D is unresolved. Germline CDR1 and CDR2: MNHEY and SVGAGI. V gave up 6 bases and J gave up 1 base, with 13 bases separating them. CDR3 length equals 15 residues.

The chain has TRBV11-2 and TRBJ1-2; TRBD1 is a possible D gene (6 bases). V was pared by 4 bases and J by 5 bases, with 17 bases between. Looked up from germline, CDR1 is SGHAT and CDR2 is FQNNGV. CDR3 length: 15 amino acids. For the CDR3, the DNA is TGTGCCAGCAGCTCGGCGACAGGACAAAATTATGGCTACACCTTC. Translated: CASSSATGQNYGYTF. Variable domain in full (rest from reference TRBV11-2 and TRBJ1-2): EAGVAQSPRYKIIEKRQSVAFWCNPISGHATLYWYQQILGQGPKLLIQFQNNGVVDDSQLPKDRFSAERLKGVDSTLKIQPAKLEDSAVYLCASSSATGQNYGYTFGSGTRLTVV.

This clone was observed once. The V gene is TRBV7-2, the J gene TRBJ1-6, with 8 bases fitting TRBD1. After removal of 5 bases from V and 7 bases from J, the junction contained 10 bases not matched to a gene. The CDR3 totals 16 residues. Germline CDR1 SGHTA, CDR2 FQGNSA. The chain's CDR3 is CASSLARDRPNSPLHF. The CDR3, as DNA: TGTGCCAGCAGCCTGGCTCGGGACAGGCCCAATTCACCCCTCCACTTT.

This clone was detected only once. The CDR3 sequence: CASSVDGQENQPQHF. The CDR3 DNA follows: TGTGCCAGCAGCGTAGATGGACAGGAAAATCAGCCCCAGCATTTT. The rearrangement uses TRBV9 and TRBJ1-5; 7 positions agree with TRBD1. The germline V gene has CDR1 SGDLS and CDR2 YYNGEE. With V trimmed by 0 bases and J by 4 bases, 4 bases remained unmatched. The CDR3 loop spans 15 amino acids.

This chain connects TRBV4-2 to TRBJ2-3, with 12 bases that match TRBD2. This CDR3 is built from 19 residues. J was trimmed by 2 bases and V by 5 bases; bases with no gene match: 14. Germline V lookup: CDR1 LGHNA, CDR2 YNFKEQ. The CDR3 loop is CASSSHASGGVVSTDTQYF. CDR3 DNA sequence: TGTGCCAGCAGCTCCCATGCTAGCGGGGGGGTTGTGTCCACAGATACGCAGTATTTT.

The chain has TRBV7-2 and TRBJ1-2; D is ambiguous. The germline V gene has CDR1 SGHTA and CDR2 FQGNSA. This CDR3 spans 12 amino acids. Between the trimmed V and J ends, which lost 4 bases and 6 bases, there was a span of 9 bases. This CDR3 reads CASSSLADGYTF. For the CDR3, the DNA is TGTGCCAGCAGCTCATTGGCCGATGGCTACACCTTC.

V gene TRBV10-3 combines with J gene TRBJ1-4, with 7 nucleotides matching TRBD1. The CDR3 sequence is 13 residues long. Germline-derived CDR1 and CDR2 are ENHRY and SYGVKD. V lost 8 bases to trimming and J lost 5 bases; unmatched junction nucleotides: 5. This CDR3 reads CAIRDSKNEKLFF. CDR3 sequence (DNA): TGTGCCATCCGGGACAGCAAAAATGAAAAACTGTTTTTT.

CDR3 protein: CASSSPGLAGGRPTDTQYF. CDR3 DNA: TGTGCCAGCAGCTCCCCGGGACTAGCGGGGGGGCGGCCCACAGATACGCAGTATTTT. The V gene is TRBV7-2, the J gene TRBJ2-3, with TRBD2 matching over 16 bases. Germline lookup yields CDR1 SGHTA and CDR2 FQGNSA. This CDR3 spans 19 amino acids. J lost 2 bases, V lost 4 bases, and 9 bases had no gene match.

The CDR3 nucleotides read TGCGCCAGCAGCTTCCAGGGGGTAGACTATGGCTACACCTTC. Protein sequence: CASSFQGVDYGYTF. The rearrangement uses TRBV5-1 and TRBJ1-2; 7 bases agree with TRBD1. With 2 bases clipped from V and 3 bases from J, the junction kept 4 bases outside the gene matches. Germline V gene data show CDR1 as SGHRS and CDR2 as YFSETQ. The CDR3 is made up of 14 amino acids.

The chain carries TRBV9 and TRBJ1-2; no reliable D call. With 0 bases removed from V and 7 bases from J, the gap between germline ends came to 16 bases. The CDR3 is 15 residues long. Germline CDR1 and CDR2: SGDLS and YYNGEE. CDR3 amino acids: CASSVGVPGASGYTF. CDR3 bases: TGTGCCAGCAGCGTAGGGGTCCCGGGTGCATCTGGCTACACCTTC.

This clone appeared a few times. This chain uses TRBV3-1 (or the pseudogene TRBV3-2) with TRBJ2-2, with D unresolved. Per the germline V gene, CDR1 is LGHDT and CDR2 is YNNKEL (reference sequence). The CDR3 is made up of 11 amino acids. The V end was cut by 8 bases, the J end by 1 base, with 2 bases between. The CDR3: CASQNTGELFF. The CDR3 DNA is TGTGCCAGCCAGAACACCGGGGAGCTGTTTTTT.

The chain joins TRBV5-3 to TRBJ1-2, with TRBD1 matching over 7 bases. Being an ORF, TRBV5-3 has a function that is uncertain. Trimming removed 4 bases from V and 5 bases from J; junction bases left unmatched: 5. The CDR3 loop spans 13 amino acids. The CDR3 DNA is TGTGCCAGAAGCGGGGGACAGCGATATGGCTACACCTTC. Translating it yields CARSGGQRYGYTF.

The chain joins TRBV5-4 to TRBJ1-5; a possible D gene is TRBD1 (5 bases). The V and J ends lost 2 bases and 6 bases respectively, with 6 bases between them. Germline CDR1 reads SGHNT; CDR2 reads YYREEE (reference sequence). This CDR3 spans 12 amino acids. CDR3 residues: CASSFRGQPQHF. The CDR3 DNA reads as TGTGCCAGCAGCTTTAGGGGTCAGCCCCAGCATTTT. The complete variable domain, with remaining parts taken from reference TRBV5-4 and TRBJ1-5, reads ETGVTQSPTHLIKTRGQQVTLRCSSQSGHNTVSWYQQALGQGPQFIFQYYREEENGRGNFPPRFSGLQFPNYSSELNVNALELDDSALYLCASSFRGQPQHFGDGTRLSIL.

As to this clone: The conserved phenylalanine or tryptophan is not found at the CDR3 terminus, so this likely reflects a read error. The DNA is left out, because the CDR3 cannot be placed on it with certainty; the CDR3 is given as TCRdb lists it. The genes are TRBV27 and TRBJ1-3; the D segment call TRBD1 is taken from the table without a DNA check. The CDR3 length equals 11 residues, ends included. CDR1 is MNHEY, CDR2 SMNVEV, per germline (reference sequence). CDR3 protein: CASSLSARGPL.